This T cell receptor (beta chain) derives from a study of OX40 agonist ivuxolimab in advanced cancers. Background on the study: A male proportion of about 80% was recorded, with mean age 60 years and range roughly 23 to 90. Partial responses occurred in Three dose-escalation patients, one with hepatocellular carcinoma and two with cutaneous melanoma.

Study-wide results and caveats: Partial responders at 0.1-3.0 mg/kg showed near-lowest clonal expansion.

Profiled with immunoSEQ multiplex PCR; TCRdb holds only in-frame clones, not every one. The sample records 50,000 to 70,000 clones, roughly 81% being singletons. To note about this clone: Its antigen is as yet unknown.

Germline-derived CDR1 and CDR2 are SGHRS and YFSETQ. V was shortened by 0 bases and J by 5 bases, with 8 bases between the two germline ends. This CDR3 is 14 amino acids long. This TCR was sampled from an adult with an advanced solid tumor such as melanoma, head and neck, liver or kidney cancer. Here the sequenced sample was CD4+ or CD8+ T cells sorted from blood, taken in a trial of the OX40 agonist ivuxolimab. This sequence joins TRBV5-1 and TRBJ1-4; tentative D call: TRBD1 (5 bases). CDR3 bases: TGCGCCAGCAGCTTGGGACAGAACAATGAAAAACTGTTTTTT. This sequence encodes CASSLGQNNEKLFF.